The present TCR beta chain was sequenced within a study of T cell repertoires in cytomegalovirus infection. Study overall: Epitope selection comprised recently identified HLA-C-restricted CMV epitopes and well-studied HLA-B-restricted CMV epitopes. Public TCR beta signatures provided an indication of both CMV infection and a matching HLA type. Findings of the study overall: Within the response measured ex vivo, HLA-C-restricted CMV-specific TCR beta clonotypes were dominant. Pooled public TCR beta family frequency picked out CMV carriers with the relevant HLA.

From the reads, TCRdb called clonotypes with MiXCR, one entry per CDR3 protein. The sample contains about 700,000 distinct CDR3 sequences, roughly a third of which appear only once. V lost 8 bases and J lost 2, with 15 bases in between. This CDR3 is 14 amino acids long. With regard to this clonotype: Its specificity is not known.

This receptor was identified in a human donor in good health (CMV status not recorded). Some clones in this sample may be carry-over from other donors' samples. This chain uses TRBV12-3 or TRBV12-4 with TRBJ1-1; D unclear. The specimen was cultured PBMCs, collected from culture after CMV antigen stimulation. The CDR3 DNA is TGTGCCAGCCGTCGGGAAGGTGCTAACACTGAAGCTTTCTTT. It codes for CASRREGANTEAFF.